What follows are 8 T cell receptor beta chains derived from one specimen sequenced in a study of T cells in localized non-small cell lung cancer. Using immunoSEQ multiplex PCR, the repertoire was profiled, and TCRdb retains in-frame clones only, with some absent. This table has under 30,000 clones, 75% to 90% appearing once. This sample comprised peripheral blood, obtained before any cancer treatment. These receptors came from a female donor older than 55 with stage I lung adenocarcinoma.

CDR3 sequence: CSTGTGDEAFF. For the CDR3, the DNA is TGCAGCACCGGGACAGGGGATGAAGCTTTCTTT. This chain joins TRBV29-1 and TRBJ1-1, with 10 bases lining up with TRBD1. The germline gives CDR1 SQVTM, CDR2 ANQGSEA. The CDR3 contains 11 residues. The trim removed 8 bases at V and 7 bases at J, leaving 4 bases unmatched.

The chain uses TRBV5-1 and TRBJ1-4; 7 bases fit TRBD1. This CDR3 is 16 amino acids long. Germline assignment: CDR1 SGHRS and CDR2 YFSETQ. Trimming removed 0 bases from V and 3 bases from J; junction bases left unmatched: 5. The CDR3 nucleotides are TGCGCCAGCAGCTTGGAACCACAGGGGTCTAATGAAAAACTGTTTTTT. It codes for CASSLEPQGSNEKLFF. Full variable domain (missing parts from reference TRBV5-1 and TRBJ1-4): KAGVTQTPRYLIKTRGQQVTLSCSPISGHRSVSWYQQTPGQGLQFLFEYFSETQRNKGNFPGRFSGRQFSNSRSEMNVSTLELGDSALYLCASSLEPQGSNEKLFFGSGTQLSVL.

The chain couples TRBV6-5 to TRBJ2-7; 8 bases match TRBD1. Germline loops: CDR1 MNHEY, CDR2 SVGAGI. Trimming at V came to 5 bases and at J to 5 bases, leaving 8 bases not matched to a gene. This CDR3 has 14 amino acids. Here the CDR3 DNA reads TGTGCCAGCAGTAGAACGGACAGGGCGGACGAGCAGTACTTC. It encodes CASSRTDRADEQYF.

The rearrangement uses TRBV6-5 and TRBJ1-3; D is uncertain. Per the germline V gene, CDR1 is MNHEY and CDR2 is SVGAGI. Trimming cost V 5 bases and J 1 base, with 9 bases left between them. The CDR3 is made up of 14 amino acids. In DNA, the CDR3 is TGTGCCAGCAGTGAAGGACGATCTGGAAACACCATATATTTT. The encoded protein is CASSEGRSGNTIYF.

The chain recombines TRBV5-8 with TRBJ2-7; D is ambiguous. The CDR3 sequence is 15 residues long. V was pared by 1 base and J by 3 bases, with 14 bases between. Germline values: CDR1 SGHTS, CDR2 YDEGEE. The CDR3, as DNA: TGTGCCAGCAGCTTGTTATTAAACTCGGTCTACGAGCAGTACTTC. This encodes CASSLLLNSVYEQYF.

This chain uses TRBV11-2 with TRBJ2-1; TRBD2 might be the D (6 bases). CDR3 size: 13 residues. Germline V gene sequence: CDR1 SGHAT, CDR2 FQNNGV. The germline V and J ends were trimmed by 3 bases and 10 bases, with 13 bases remaining between them. The CDR3 coding sequence is TGTGCCAGCAGCTTCGTAACTGGGGGGGAGCAGTTCTTC. The encoded protein is CASSFVTGGEQFF.

The V gene is TRBV30, the J gene TRBJ2-5, with D perhaps matching TRBD2 (7 bases). Trimming pared 0 bases from V and 2 bases from J, leaving 10 bases between. The CDR3 consists of 14 residues. Germline V CDR1 and CDR2: GTSNPN, SVGIG (reference sequence). CDR3 DNA: TGTGCCTGGAGTGTACGGGGGGCGCAAGAGACCCAGTACTTC. Its protein product is CAWSVRGAQETQYF.

The rearrangement uses TRBV5-1 and TRBJ1-5; D is unresolved. In germline, CDR1 is SGHRS, CDR2 YFSETQ. The ends were cut back, 1 base at V and 0 bases at J, with 8 bases in the middle. The length of the CDR3 is 15 residues. The CDR3 sequence is CASSLSGVSNQPQHF. Written as DNA, the CDR3 is TGCGCCAGCAGCTTGTCGGGAGTTAGCAATCAGCCCCAGCATTTT.